What follows are 8 T cell receptor beta chains derived from one specimen sequenced in a study of identical twins. TCRdb re-called the 5' RACE reads through MiXCR, storing one row per CDR3 protein. The sample lists some 600,000 distinct CDR3 sequences; under 8.5% were seen once. The data were also submitted as part of a second study, on yellow fever vaccine responses in identical twins.

Source material: PBMCs. These TCRs come from a woman between 18 and 30 years old in good health.

The rearrangement joins TRBV27 to TRBJ1-1; D is uncertain. Trimming stripped 6 bases from V and 3 bases from J, with 17 bases between. The V gene's germline CDR1 is MNHEY and CDR2 SMNVEV (reference sequence). This CDR3 contains 15 residues. The CDR3 DNA is TGTGCCAGCAGGGACCTTACGGGGTCGGACACTGAAGCTTTCTTT. The encoded protein is CASRDLTGSDTEAFF.

Only a few counts were recorded for this clonotype. The chain couples TRBV5-1 to TRBJ2-1; D call uncertain. V lost 2 bases, J lost 5 bases, and 8 bases lay in between. Germline CDR1 is SGHRS and CDR2 is YFSETQ. CDR3 length: 13 residues. The CDR3 DNA reads TGCGCCAGCAGCTTTCCTAACGACAATGAGCAGTTCTTC. This sequence encodes CASSFPNDNEQFF. Drawing the rest from reference TRBV5-1 and TRBJ2-1, the complete variable domain is KAGVTQTPRYLIKTRGQQVTLSCSPISGHRSVSWYQQTPGQGLQFLFEYFSETQRNKGNFPGRFSGRQFSNSRSEMNVSTLELGDSALYLCASSFPNDNEQFFGPGTRLTVL.

The chain joins TRBV7-6 to TRBJ2-1; 8 nucleotides agree with TRBD2. The CDR3 loop spans 14 amino acids. Germline V gives CDR1 SGHVS, CDR2 FNYEAQ. Trimming cost V 7 bases and J 4 bases; bases outside gene matches: 6. The CDR3 sequence is CASTIAGPYNEQFF. CDR3 bases: TGTGCCAGCACTATAGCGGGGCCTTACAATGAGCAGTTCTTC.

The table lists this clonotype with a few counts. The J gene is TRBJ2-7, the V gene TRBV7-9, with TRBD2 identical over 9 bases. This CDR3 has 16 residues. With V trimmed by 4 bases and J by 5 bases, 12 bases remained unmatched. Germline CDR1 reads SEHNR; CDR2 reads FQNEAQ (reference sequence). CDR3 protein: CASSSVARREGDEQYF. CDR3 DNA sequence: TGTGCCAGCAGCTCCGTAGCCCGGCGGGAGGGCGACGAGCAGTACTTC.

This clonotype was seen only a few times. The chain employs TRBV7-2 and TRBJ1-1; D gene ambiguous. Trimming took 1 base from V and 1 from J, leaving 16 bases between them. This CDR3 is built from 17 residues. Germline V gene sequence: CDR1 SGHTA, CDR2 FQGNSA. The CDR3 DNA reads TGTGCCAGCAGCTTAGGCCGAGATTTCCGTAAGAACACTGAAGCTTTCTTT. This sequence encodes CASSLGRDFRKNTEAFF.

The table lists this clonotype with many counts. The rearrangement links TRBV7-8 to TRBJ2-3; the D call may be TRBD1 or TRBD2 (5 bases each). The germline CDR1 and CDR2 sequences are SGHVS and FQNEAQ. V lost 5 bases to trimming and J lost 2 bases, with 17 bases between them. The CDR3 loop spans 16 amino acids. CDR3: CASSKAGTESTDTQYF. The DNA of the CDR3 is TGTGCCAGCAGCAAAGCCGGGACCGAATCCACAGATACGCAGTATTTT.

Only a few counts were recorded for this clonotype. J is TRBJ2-2 and V is TRBV10-2; D call uncertain. The germline CDR1 and CDR2 sequences are WSHSY and SAAADI. V lost 6 bases, J lost 2 bases, and 10 bases lay in between. CDR3 length: 14 amino acids. CDR3 sequence (DNA): TGCGCCAGCAGAGACCTCTCCAACACCGGGGAGCTGTTTTTT. Its translation: CASRDLSNTGELFF.

This clonotype was counted a few times. The chain carries TRBV5-1 and TRBJ2-1, with D possibly matching TRBD1 (5 bases). CDR1 is SGHRS, CDR2 YFSETQ, per germline. This CDR3 comprises 16 residues. Trimming took 4 bases from V and 5 from J, leaving 19 bases between them. The CDR3 here is CASSIRQTLAHNEQFF. For the CDR3, the DNA is TGCGCCAGCAGCATACGACAGACCCTGGCGCACAATGAGCAGTTCTTC.